This entry lists 3 T cell receptor beta chains sequenced from one sample in a study of identical twins' blood T cells. One entry per CDR3 protein results from TCRdb running MiXCR on the 5' RACE reads. The table lists 350,000 to 400,000 distinct CDR3 sequences, about 28% of them singletons. The sequenced material came from PBMCs. These receptors were obtained from a woman aged 18-55 years in good health.

This clonotype was counted between two and nine times. The chain carries TRBV30 and TRBJ1-2, with D perhaps matching TRBD1 (5 bases). The CDR3 has 15 residues. CDR1 GTSNPN and CDR2 SVGIG come from the germline V gene (reference sequence). Trimming stripped 0 bases from V and 0 bases from J, with 11 bases between. CDR3 loop: CAWSVWGETNYGYTF. The CDR3 region has the DNA TGTGCCTGGAGTGTATGGGGGGAAACTAACTATGGCTACACCTTC.

The chain employs TRBV6-6 and TRBJ2-1; 12 bases agree with TRBD2. Germline CDR1 reads MNHNY; CDR2 reads SVGAGI (reference sequence). Losses at the gene ends were 8 bases for V and 0 bases for J; bases not matched to a gene: 5. The CDR3 contains 16 residues. The CDR3 spells CASSSGRVNSYNEQFF. The CDR3 coding sequence is TGTGCCAGCTCTAGCGGGAGGGTAAACTCCTACAATGAGCAGTTCTTC.

Ten or more counts support this clonotype. The chain has TRBV20-1 and TRBJ1-1, with D possibly matching TRBD1 (5 bases). The CDR3 extends over 15 amino acids. V lost 0 bases and J lost 4, with 15 bases in between. Per germline, CDR1 DFQATT and CDR2 SNEGSKA (reference sequence). The CDR3 sequence: CSARDRQGGGTEAFF. The CDR3 bases are TGCAGTGCTAGAGATAGGCAGGGCGGTGGCACTGAAGCTTTCTTT.